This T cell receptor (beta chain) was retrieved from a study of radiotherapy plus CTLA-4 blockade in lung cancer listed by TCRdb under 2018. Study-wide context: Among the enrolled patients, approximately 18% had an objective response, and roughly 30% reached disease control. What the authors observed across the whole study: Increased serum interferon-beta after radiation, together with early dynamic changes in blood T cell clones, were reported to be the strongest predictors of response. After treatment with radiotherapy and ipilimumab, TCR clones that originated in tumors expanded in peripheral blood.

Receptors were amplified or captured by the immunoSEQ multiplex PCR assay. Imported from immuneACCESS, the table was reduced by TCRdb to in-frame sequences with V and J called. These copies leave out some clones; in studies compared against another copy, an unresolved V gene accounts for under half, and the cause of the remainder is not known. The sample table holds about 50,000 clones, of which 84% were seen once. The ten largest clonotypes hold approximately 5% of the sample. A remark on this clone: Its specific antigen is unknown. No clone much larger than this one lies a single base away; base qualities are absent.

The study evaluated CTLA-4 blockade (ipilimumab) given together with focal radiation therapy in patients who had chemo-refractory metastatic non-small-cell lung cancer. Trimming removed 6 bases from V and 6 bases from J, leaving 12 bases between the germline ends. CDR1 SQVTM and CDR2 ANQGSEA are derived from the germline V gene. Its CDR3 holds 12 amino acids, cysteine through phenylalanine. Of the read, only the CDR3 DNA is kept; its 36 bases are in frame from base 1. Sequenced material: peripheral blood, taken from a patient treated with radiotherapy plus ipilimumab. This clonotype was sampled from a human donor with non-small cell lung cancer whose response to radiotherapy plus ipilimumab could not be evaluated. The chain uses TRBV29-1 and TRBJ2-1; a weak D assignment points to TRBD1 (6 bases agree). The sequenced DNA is TGCAGCGTCAACAGGGTAGCCAATGAGCAGTTCTTC. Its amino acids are CSVNRVANEQFF.